These 21 T cell receptor beta chains share one sample of origin, sequenced in a study of blood T cell repertoires in COVID-19. Clones were sequenced by immunoSEQ multiplex PCR, and TCRdb holds only the in-frame ones, with some missing. This table has 70,000 or so clones, roughly 86% appearing once. Sample: peripheral blood. Receptor source: a woman aged 55-75 years with acute or convalescent COVID-19.

V is TRBV19 and J is TRBJ1-6, with D perhaps TRBD1 (6 bases). Germline V gene lookup returns CDR1 LNHDA and CDR2 SQIVND (reference sequence). The ends were cut back, 7 bases at V and 4 bases at J, with 14 bases in the middle. This CDR3 is 15 amino acids long. Written as DNA, the CDR3 is TGTGCCAGTATCGACGGGACATCATATAATTCACCCCTCCACTTT. It codes for CASIDGTSYNSPLHF.

Worth noting for this clone: The same CDR3 can be traced to other DNA sequences in this sample. This chain connects TRBV3-1 (or the pseudogene TRBV3-2) to TRBJ1-5; 8 bases map to TRBD1. Per the germline V gene, CDR1 is LGHDT and CDR2 is YNNKEL (reference sequence). V lost 3 bases to trimming and J lost 5 bases; unmatched junction nucleotides: 0. The CDR3 has 13 residues. The CDR3 DNA sequence: TGTGCCAGCAGCCAGGACAGGGATCAGCCCCAGCATTTT. Translated: CASSQDRDQPQHF.

The genes are TRBV4-1 and TRBJ1-6; possibly TRBD1 for D (5 bases). V was pared by 0 bases and J by 7 bases, with 13 bases between. This CDR3 is 16 amino acids long. CDR1 is MGHRA and CDR2 is YSYEKL in the germline V gene. CDR3: CASSQDPTVTNSPLHF. The CDR3, as DNA: TGCGCCAGCAGCCAAGATCCGACAGTGACAAATTCACCCCTCCACTTT.

This chain connects TRBV7-6 to TRBJ2-1; 7 nucleotides agree with TRBD2. Germline V gives CDR1 SGHVS, CDR2 FNYEAQ. CDR3 length equals 14 residues. V shed 9 bases and J 2 bases; nucleotides not matched to a gene: 7. The CDR3 nucleotides read TGTGCCAGTGGGGGGGAATCCGCCTACAATGAGCAGTTCTTC. It specifies CASGGESAYNEQFF. The whole variable domain, remainder taken from reference TRBV7-6 and TRBJ2-1, is GAGVSQSPRYKVTKRGQDVALRCDPISGHVSLYWYRQALGQGPEFLTYFNYEAQQDKSGLPNDRFSAERPEGSISTLTIQRTEQRDSAMYRCASGGESAYNEQFFGPGTRLTVL.

The chain links TRBV28 to TRBJ1-5; 7 nucleotides match TRBD1. CDR3 size: 15 residues. With 3 bases clipped from V and 6 bases from J, the junction kept 8 bases outside the gene matches. From germline, CDR1 is MDHEN and CDR2 SYDVKM. Here the CDR3 DNA reads TGTGCCAGCAGTTTGTACAGGGGTTCGGGTCAGCCCCAGCATTTT. It yields the protein CASSLYRGSGQPQHF.

This clone was counted between two and nine times. The gene calls are TRBV5-1 and TRBJ2-3; possibly TRBD2 for D (6 bases). CDR1 SGHRS and CDR2 YFSETQ come from the germline V gene. The CDR3 is 14 residues long. Trimming removed 0 bases at V and 5 bases at J, with 10 bases between. CDR3 in amino acids: CASSLAAGQDTQYF. The CDR3 DNA reads as TGCGCCAGCAGCTTGGCGGCGGGGCAAGATACGCAGTATTTT.

This chain uses TRBV4-1 with TRBJ2-7; TRBD2 matches 8 bases. Germline CDR1 MGHRA, CDR2 YSYEKL. The CDR3 loop spans 15 amino acids. The J segment lost 0 bases and the V segment lost 1 base, leaving 2 bases of the junction unmatched. In DNA, the CDR3 is TGCGCCAGCAGCCAAGGGCGGGGGGTCTCCTACGAGCAGTACTTC. Protein sequence: CASSQGRGVSYEQYF.

The chain combines TRBV7-2 with TRBJ2-1, with D maybe TRBD2 (5 bases). The ends were cut back, 6 bases at V and 0 bases at J, with 15 bases in the middle. Germline V CDR1 and CDR2: SGHTA, FQGNSA. The CDR3 has 16 amino acids. The CDR3 here is CASRSAGRGSYNEQFF. CDR3 bases: TGTGCCAGCAGATCCGCGGGCCGAGGCTCCTACAATGAGCAGTTCTTC.

The rearrangement joins TRBV28 to TRBJ1-2, with no clear D. CDR3 length equals 12 residues. V lost 5 bases to trimming and J lost 5 bases, with 9 bases between them. In germline, CDR1 is MDHEN, CDR2 SYDVKM. CDR3 nucleotides: TGTGCCAGCAGTACGGGTCCTTATGGCTACACCTTC. This sequence encodes CASSTGPYGYTF.

This chain uses TRBV25-1 with TRBJ2-5; 7 bases are a match to TRBD1. J gave up 3 bases and V 3 bases, and 7 bases lay outside the gene matches. This CDR3 is built from 15 residues. Germline assignment: CDR1 MGHDK and CDR2 SYGVNS. The CDR3 DNA reads TGTGCCAGCAGTGACCCGTCTCAGGGGGAAGAGACCCAGTACTTC. Translation: CASSDPSQGEETQYF.

The rearrangement joins TRBV29-1 to TRBJ2-5; no clear D gene. This CDR3 comprises 14 residues. The germline V gene has CDR1 SQVTM and CDR2 ANQGSEA. V lost 3 bases and J lost 1, with 12 bases in between. The DNA of the CDR3 is TGCAGCGTTGAGGTTCACACAGCCCAAGAGACCCAGTACTTC. It yields the protein CSVEVHTAQETQYF.

CDR3 coding DNA: TGCGCCAGCAGCTTGGGACAGGCTAACTATGGCTACACCTTC. It is translated as CASSLGQANYGYTF. The V gene is TRBV5-1, the J gene TRBJ1-2; TRBD1 might be the D (6 bases). V was clipped by 0 bases and J by 0 bases, with 6 bases between them. Germline CDR1 is SGHRS and CDR2 is YFSETQ. The CDR3 has 14 amino acids.

The V call is TRBV23-1, the J call TRBJ2-7; 8 nucleotides match TRBD2. TRBV23-1 is reported as an ORF; its role is uncertain. The trim removed 3 bases at V and 2 bases at J, leaving 9 bases unmatched. The CDR3 loop spans 16 amino acids. CDR3 protein: CASSQVPGLETYEQYF. The CDR3 DNA reads TGCGCCAGCAGTCAGGTCCCGGGACTAGAGACCTACGAGCAGTACTTC.

The chain couples TRBV10-3 to TRBJ1-2, with 8 nucleotides matching TRBD1. Germline assignment: CDR1 ENHRY and CDR2 SYGVKD. There are 14 residues in the CDR3. J lost 5 bases, V lost 6 bases, and 8 bases had no gene match. In nucleotides, the CDR3 is TGTGCCATCAGGGAGGACAGGGAATTGTATGGCTACACCTTC. Amino acids: CAIREDRELYGYTF.

The rearrangement joins TRBV29-1 to TRBJ2-7; 8 nucleotides match TRBD1. This CDR3 comprises 13 residues. Per germline, CDR1 SQVTM and CDR2 ANQGSEA. V lost 1 base, J lost 6 bases, and 5 bases stayed unmatched. The CDR3 loop reads CSVEVAQGGEQYF. The CDR3 coding sequence is TGCAGCGTTGAAGTCGCACAGGGGGGCGAGCAGTACTTC.

V is TRBV6-1 and J is TRBJ1-2, with 8 nucleotides matching TRBD1. Trimming removed 2 bases from V and 9 bases from J; junction bases left unmatched: 5. The CDR3 consists of 13 residues. The V gene's germline CDR1 is MNHNS and CDR2 SASEGT. The CDR3 spells CASSEMDRVRYTF. The CDR3 coding sequence is TGTGCCAGCAGTGAAATGGACAGGGTACGCTACACCTTC.

The genes are TRBV11-3 and TRBJ2-1; 9 bases agree with TRBD2. The V gene end was trimmed by 4 bases and the J gene end by 4 bases; junction bases not matched to a gene: 5. The CDR3 contains 15 residues. CDR1 and CDR2 from the germline V gene are SGHNT and YENEEA. The CDR3 loop is CASSSSSGAYNEQFF. For the CDR3, the DNA is TGTGCCAGCAGCTCGTCTAGCGGGGCTTACAATGAGCAGTTCTTC.

This rearrangement joins TRBV4-1 to TRBJ2-1; 9 bases line up with TRBD2. The CDR3 spans 18 residues. V lost 1 base and J lost 1; bases outside the gene matches: 8. The germline V gene encodes CDR1 MGHRA and CDR2 YSYEKL. As DNA, the CDR3 is TGCGCCAGCAGCCAAGGGAGAGGCGGGGGGGCTTCCTACAATGAGCAGTTCTTC. As protein: CASSQGRGGGASYNEQFF.

The genes are TRBV5-1 and TRBJ2-3, with D unresolved. V lost 0 bases and J 4 bases, leaving 9 bases between the germline ends. The length of the CDR3 is 14 residues. Germline values: CDR1 SGHRS, CDR2 YFSETQ. The CDR3 spells CASSLDGASDTQYF. For the CDR3, the DNA is TGCGCCAGCAGCTTGGATGGAGCCTCAGATACGCAGTATTTT.

The gene calls are TRBV3-1 (or the pseudogene TRBV3-2) and TRBJ2-1; 7 bases are shared with TRBD1. The germline V gene has CDR1 LGHDT and CDR2 YNNKEL (reference sequence). The V gene end was trimmed by 6 bases and the J gene end by 6 bases; junction bases not matched to a gene: 11. This CDR3 has 15 residues. The CDR3 DNA follows: TGTGCCAGCAGAGAACAGGGGTCCCTCTTCAATGAGCAGTTCTTC. Residues: CASREQGSLFNEQFF.

The CDR3 region has the DNA TGCAGCGTTGCGAAAACGGGACAGGCCGTATATGGCTACACCTTC. It specifies CSVAKTGQAVYGYTF. The chain links TRBV29-1 to TRBJ1-2, with 8 bases lining up with TRBD1. The germline gives CDR1 SQVTM, CDR2 ANQGSEA. The trim removed 4 bases at V and 5 bases at J, leaving 12 bases unmatched. The CDR3 is 15 residues long.